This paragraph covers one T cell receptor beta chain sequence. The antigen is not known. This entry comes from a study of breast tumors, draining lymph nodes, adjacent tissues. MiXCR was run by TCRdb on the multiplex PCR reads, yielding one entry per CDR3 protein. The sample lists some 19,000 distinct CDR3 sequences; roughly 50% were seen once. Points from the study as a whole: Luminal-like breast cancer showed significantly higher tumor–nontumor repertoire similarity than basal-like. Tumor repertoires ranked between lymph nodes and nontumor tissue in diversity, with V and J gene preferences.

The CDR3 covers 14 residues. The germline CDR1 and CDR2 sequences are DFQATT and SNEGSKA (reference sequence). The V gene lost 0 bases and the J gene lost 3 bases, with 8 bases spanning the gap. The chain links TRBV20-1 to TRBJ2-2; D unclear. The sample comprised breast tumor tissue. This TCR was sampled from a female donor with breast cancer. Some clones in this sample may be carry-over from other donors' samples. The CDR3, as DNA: TGCAGTGCTAGAGAAAATGGTTACACCGGGGAGCTGTTTTTT. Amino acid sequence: CSARENGYTGELFF.